A selection of T cell receptor beta chains follows, all from one sample in a study of blood T cell repertoires in COVID-19. The method was immunoSEQ multiplex PCR; TCRdb's version includes in-frame clones alone and lacks a portion of them. Of around 300,000 clones in the sample, 83% were seen once. Sequenced sample: peripheral blood. Receptor source: a woman aged 50 to 65 who had recovered from COVID-19. Both conserved end residues are part of each CDR3. The D gene is left open where the match is weak. Not every row has a clone size; where given, it reads once, few, many or a size class.

cdr3_length clone_size j_call d_call v_call cdr3_aa cdr3_nt
16 . TRBJ2-1 TRBD2 TRBV30 CAWSPPQLAISNEQFF TGTGCCTGGAGTCCCCCTCAACTAGCGATAAGTAATGAGCAGTTCTTC
14 . TRBJ2-7 TRBD1 TRBV6-6 CASSDTGGTYEQYF TGTGCCAGCAGTGACACAGGGGGAACCTACGAGCAGTACTTC
15 . TRBJ1-6 . TRBV7-2 CASSLTALSYSPLHF TGTGCCAGCAGCTTGACAGCTCTAAGCTACTCACCCCTCCACTTT
16 . TRBJ2-2 . TRBV7-3 CASSLNGRANTGELFF TGTGCCAGCAGCTTAAACGGCAGGGCGAACACCGGGGAGCTGTTTTTT
13 . TRBJ1-2 TRBD1 TRBV5-4 CASSFDRGGGYTF TGTGCCAGCAGCTTCGACAGGGGTGGTGGCTACACCTTC
17 . TRBJ1-1 . TRBV4-2 CASSHAIPPDRNTEAFF TGTGCCAGCAGCCACGCTATCCCCCCTGACAGGAACACTGAAGCTTTCTTT
15 . TRBJ2-5 TRBD1 TRBV5-4 CASSFGLTGRETQYF TGTGCCAGCAGCTTCGGACTGACAGGGAGAGAGACCCAGTACTTC
13 few TRBJ2-2 . TRBV28 CASSTGSTGELFF TGTGCCAGCAGCACAGGGTCCACCGGGGAGCTGTTTTTT
15 . TRBJ2-5 . TRBV5-4 CASSLGTVNQETQYF TGTGCCAGCAGCTTGGGTACGGTTAACCAAGAGACCCAGTACTTC
15 . TRBJ2-4 . TRBV5-4 CASSLVGGSKNIQYF TGTGCCAGCAGCTTGGTAGGAGGGTCCAAAAACATTCAGTACTTC
15 . TRBJ2-7 . TRBV11-3 CASSLRGSTGYEQYF TGTGCCAGCAGCTTACGGGGTTCGACCGGCTACGAGCAGTACTTC
16 many TRBJ2-2 . TRBV19 CASTSGRTPNTGELFF TGTGCCAGTACCTCGGGCCGGACACCGAACACCGGGGAGCTGTTTTTT
16 few TRBJ1-1 . TRBV27 CASSRGENRKNTEAFF TGTGCCAGCAGCCGAGGCGAAAACAGGAAGAACACTGAAGCTTTCTTT
16 . TRBJ1-2 . TRBV3-1/TRBV3-2 CASSQDGQSGRYGYTF TGTGCCAGCAGCCAAGACGGACAGTCGGGACGCTATGGCTACACCTTC
15 . TRBJ1-3 TRBD1 TRBV4-3 CASSQGQGAGNTIYF TGCGCCAGCAGCCAGGGACAGGGGGCTGGAAACACCATATATTTT
14 . TRBJ2-7 . TRBV28 CASKELPPSYEQYF TGTGCCAGCAAGGAGCTTCCCCCCTCCTACGAGCAGTACTTC
14 few TRBJ2-7 TRBD2 TRBV11-2 CASSLVGGSGEQYF TGTGCCAGCAGCTTAGTCGGCGGGAGCGGCGAGCAGTACTTC
16 . TRBJ1-6 TRBD1 TRBV6-2/TRBV6-3 CASSPDRGRGYSPLHF TGTGCCAGCAGTCCCGACAGGGGGAGAGGGTATTCACCCCTCCACTTT
13 . TRBJ2-7 . TRBV18 CASSPSSASEQYF TGTGCCAGCTCACCAAGTTCCGCGAGCGAGCAGTACTTC
15 . TRBJ2-7 TRBD1 TRBV27 CASSLSGTGFYEQYF TGTGCCAGCAGTTTATCCGGGACAGGGTTTTACGAGCAGTACTTC
20 . TRBJ1-5 TRBD1 TRBV6-2/TRBV6-3 CASSLDPGQGAVGSNQPQHF TGTGCCAGCAGCCTTGATCCGGGACAGGGGGCTGTGGGGAGCAATCAGCCCCAGCATTTT
14 . TRBJ2-5 . TRBV5-1 CASRLGGRQETQYF TGCGCCAGCAGATTAGGAGGACGTCAAGAGACCCAGTACTTC
16 . TRBJ1-2 TRBD1 TRBV27 CASSLFSPGGGGGYTF TGTGCCAGCAGTTTATTCAGCCCAGGAGGGGGCGGCGGCTACACCTTC
16 . TRBJ1-4 TRBD1 TRBV19 CASSIGRGLSNEKLFF TGTGCCAGTAGTATCGGCAGGGGGCTGTCTAATGAAAAACTGTTTTTT
15 . TRBJ2-7 . TRBV11-2 CASSSRRGGSYEQYF TGTGCCAGCAGCTCCCGGAGGGGGGGCTCCTACGAGCAATACTTC
13 once TRBJ2-7 TRBD1 TRBV18 CASSEGAPYEQYF TGTGCCAGCTCAGAGGGGGCCCCCTACGAGCAGTACTTC
14 . TRBJ1-2 TRBD1 TRBV9 CASSGDAGGSGYTF TGTGCCAGCAGCGGGGACGCAGGGGGCTCGGGCTACACCTTC
15 . TRBJ2-1 TRBD2 TRBV19 CASNPGAGGRNEQFF TGTGCCAGTAATCCGGGAGCGGGAGGACGCAATGAGCAGTTCTTC
13 . TRBJ2-5 . TRBV5-8 CASSLVGPPRSYF TGTGCCAGCAGCTTGGTGGGCCCGCCCAGGTCTTACTTC
13 . TRBJ1-1 . TRBV27 CASSLAGGTEAFF TGTGCCAGCAGTTTGGCTGGAGGAACTGAAGCTTTCTTT
15 . TRBJ2-3 TRBD2 TRBV4-1 CASSPTGLAKDTQYF TGCGCCAGCAGCCCCACGGGACTAGCAAAGGATACGCAGTATTTT
13 . TRBJ2-7 TRBD1 TRBV30 CACQRGPRGEQYF TGTGCCTGCCAAAGGGGGCCCAGGGGCGAGCAGTACTTC
13 . TRBJ1-1 TRBD1 TRBV27 CASLDRPNTEAFF TGTGCCAGTTTGGACAGGCCGAACACTGAAGCTTTCTTT
13 . TRBJ1-2 . TRBV12-3/TRBV12-4 CASSNQEGYGYTF TGTGCCAGCAGTAACCAGGAGGGCTATGGCTACACCTTC
15 few TRBJ1-1 . TRBV18 CASSPDVGRVGEAFF TGTGCCAGCTCACCAGACGTGGGGCGCGTCGGTGAAGCTTTCTTT
14 . TRBJ2-7 . TRBV11-1 CASSLSPGVHEQYF TGTGCCAGCAGCTTATCCCCCGGGGTCCACGAGCAGTACTTC
13 . TRBJ1-5 . TRBV7-2 CASSSTQNQPQHF TGTGCCAGCAGCTCCACACAGAATCAGCCCCAGCATTTT
16 . TRBJ2-3 TRBD2 TRBV5-1 CASSPTSGGSTDTQYF TGCGCCAGCAGCCCAACTAGCGGGGGAAGCACAGATACGCAGTATTTT
16 . TRBJ2-7 TRBD1 TRBV5-1 CASSLNTGVGSYEQYF TGCGCCAGCAGCTTGAATACAGGGGTAGGGTCCTACGAGCAGTACTTC
14 . TRBJ2-2 . TRBV6-5 CASSYERNTGELFF TGTGCCAGCAGCTATGAGCGGAACACCGGGGAGCTGTTTTTT
14 . TRBJ2-3 TRBD1 TRBV24-1 CATGTGPSTDTQYF TGTGCCACCGGGACAGGGCCCAGCACAGATACGCAGTATTTT
14 once TRBJ1-6 . TRBV18 CASSREDNNSPLHF TGTGCCAGCTCACGAGAAGACAATAATTCACCCCTCCACTTT
17 . TRBJ1-2 . TRBV5-4 CASTPGLSRDLLDGYTF TGTGCCAGCACCCCCGGGTTGTCCAGGGATCTTCTCGATGGCTACACCTTC
14 . TRBJ1-2 . TRBV2 CASSEMGGSYGYTF TGTGCCAGCAGTGAGATGGGCGGGAGCTATGGCTACACCTTC
13 . TRBJ1-1 TRBD1 TRBV29-1 CSVSDRGLTEAFF TGCAGCGTGTCGGACAGGGGGCTAACTGAAGCTTTCTTT
14 . TRBJ1-4 TRBD1 TRBV9 CASSPGQPNEKLFF TGTGCCAGCAGCCCGGGACAGCCTAATGAAAAACTGTTTTTT
15 few TRBJ2-1 TRBD1 TRBV19 CASSPGQAHYNEQFF TGTGCCAGTAGCCCGGGACAGGCCCACTACAATGAGCAGTTCTTC
14 few TRBJ2-2 . TRBV11-3 CASSPRQVNGELFF TGTGCCAGCAGCCCCCGCCAGGTGAACGGGGAGCTGTTTTTT
16 . TRBJ1-2 . TRBV4-1 CASSRPADPDPYGYTF TGCGCCAGCAGCCGGCCCGCGGATCCTGACCCCTATGGCTACACCTTC
17 . TRBJ1-4 TRBD1 TRBV6-4 CASSEGGQGALWEKLFF TGTGCCAGCAGTGAAGGGGGACAGGGGGCCCTATGGGAAAAACTGTTTTTT
15 once TRBJ2-1 . TRBV28 CASSLEATEYNEQFF TGTGCCAGCAGTTTAGAGGCAACGGAATACAATGAGCAGTTCTTC
15 once TRBJ1-2 . TRBV5-4 CASSLAGRRDYGYTF TGTGCCAGCAGCTTGGCGGGCAGGCGGGACTATGGCTACACCTTC
17 . TRBJ2-3 TRBD2 TRBV5-1 CASSLPQSGGAEDTQYF TGCGCCAGCAGCTTGCCCCAAAGCGGGGGGGCCGAAGATACGCAGTATTTT
16 . TRBJ2-1 . TRBV19 CASSIYLGRDGNEQFF TGTGCCAGTAGTATTTATCTCGGCAGGGATGGCAATGAGCAGTTCTTC
13 . TRBJ2-1 TRBD2 TRBV10-3 CATGRDEYNEQFF TGTGCCACAGGGAGGGACGAGTACAATGAGCAGTTCTTC